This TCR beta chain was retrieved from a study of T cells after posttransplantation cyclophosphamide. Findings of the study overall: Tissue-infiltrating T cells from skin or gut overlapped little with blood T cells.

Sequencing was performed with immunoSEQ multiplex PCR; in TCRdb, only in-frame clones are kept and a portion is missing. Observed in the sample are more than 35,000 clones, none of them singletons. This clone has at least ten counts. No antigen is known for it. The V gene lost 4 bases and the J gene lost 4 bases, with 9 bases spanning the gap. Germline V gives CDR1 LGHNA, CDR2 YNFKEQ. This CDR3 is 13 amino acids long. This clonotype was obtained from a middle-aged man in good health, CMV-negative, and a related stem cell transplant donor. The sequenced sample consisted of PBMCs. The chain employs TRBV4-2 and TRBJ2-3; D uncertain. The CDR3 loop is CASSRNLADTQYF. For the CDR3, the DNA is TGTGCCAGCAGCCGAAATCTAGCAGATACGCAGTATTTT.